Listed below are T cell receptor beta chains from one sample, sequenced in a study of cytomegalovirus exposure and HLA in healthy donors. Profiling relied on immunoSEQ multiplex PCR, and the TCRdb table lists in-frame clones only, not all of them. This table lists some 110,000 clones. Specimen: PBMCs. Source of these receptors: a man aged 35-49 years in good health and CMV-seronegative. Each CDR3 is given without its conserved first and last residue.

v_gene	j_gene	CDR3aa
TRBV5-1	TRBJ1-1	ASREGVGLDTEAF
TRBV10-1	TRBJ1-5	ASSESGRGTQPQH
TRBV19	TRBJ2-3	ASSTAGTGTDTQY
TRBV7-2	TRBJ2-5	ASSIQETQY
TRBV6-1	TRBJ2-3	ASTSATYTDTQY
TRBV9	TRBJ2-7	ASSSLQGATDEQY
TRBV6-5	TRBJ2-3	ASSTRVREGDTQY
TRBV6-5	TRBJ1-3	ASQGGNTIY
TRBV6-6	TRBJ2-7	ASSYAEYEQY
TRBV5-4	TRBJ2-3	ASRTQGEDTQY
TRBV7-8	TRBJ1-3	ASSIQRGGNTIY
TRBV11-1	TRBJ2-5	ASSLLAGGGQETQY
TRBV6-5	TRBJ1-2	ASSYLGGYT
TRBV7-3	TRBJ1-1	ASSPRGGTLNTEAF
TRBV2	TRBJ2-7	ASSGGPPIYEQY
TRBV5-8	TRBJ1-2	ASSLMEGADYGYT
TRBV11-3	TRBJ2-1	ASSLEGGYGNEQF
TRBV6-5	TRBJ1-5	ASSYSRDRGNQPQH
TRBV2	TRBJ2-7	AGRGTFNYEQY
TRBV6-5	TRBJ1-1	ASSYGTGATTEAF
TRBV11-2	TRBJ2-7	ASSLTGTKYEQY
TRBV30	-	AGRGGRAHEQY
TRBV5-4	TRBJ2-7	ASSVKAGGPVEQY
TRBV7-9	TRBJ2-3	ASSLTYRGTDTQY
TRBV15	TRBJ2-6	ATSPRYSGANVLT
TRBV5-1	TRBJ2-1	ASSSYSYNEQF
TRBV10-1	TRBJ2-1	ASSEMGLKHNEQF
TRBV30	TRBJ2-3	AWTRRGGSTDTQY
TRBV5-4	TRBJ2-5	ASSSGQAQETQY
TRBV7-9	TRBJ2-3	ASSWTGRPDTQY
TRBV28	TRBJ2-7	ASSLAPVQTYEQY
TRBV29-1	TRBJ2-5	SSGGLNQETQY
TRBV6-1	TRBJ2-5	ASSESGLVQETQY
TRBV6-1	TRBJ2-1	ASSEVAGQYNEQF
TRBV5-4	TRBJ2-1	ASSLGGPSYNEQF
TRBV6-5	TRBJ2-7	ASSYPAAAGLGEQY
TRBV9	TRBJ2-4	ASSGSGTALGDIQY
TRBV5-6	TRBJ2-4	ASTNKNIQY
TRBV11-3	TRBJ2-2	ASNPGLAENTGELF
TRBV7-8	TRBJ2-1	ASSSWVREQAKF
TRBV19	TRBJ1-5	ASSIDSLVGQGRNQPQH
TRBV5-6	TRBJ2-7	ASSLRQGTREQY
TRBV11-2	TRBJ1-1	ASSYAGKVAEAF
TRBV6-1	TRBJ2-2	ASSISGLYTGELF
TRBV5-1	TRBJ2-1	ASSPGGLAGPNEQF
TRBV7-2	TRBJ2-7	ASSVSRYEQY
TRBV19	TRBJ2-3	ASSTLIQGIEADTQY
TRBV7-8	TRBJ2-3	ASSLRRGSTDTQY
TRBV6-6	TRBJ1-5	ASRADSNQPQH
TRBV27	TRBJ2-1	ASSSGRLAGDNEQF
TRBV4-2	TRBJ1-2	ASSQGGAYGYT
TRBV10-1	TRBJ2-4	ASSEGGAKNIQY
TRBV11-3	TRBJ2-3	ASSLDQVTDTQY